The 25 T cell receptor beta chains below were found in one sample sequenced in a study of cytomegalovirus exposure and HLA in healthy donors. Researchers ran the PCR with 60 Vbeta and 13 Jbeta primers. Data came from immunoSEQ multiplex PCR; TCRdb stores just in-frame clones and leaves some out. The data hold under 150,000 clones, with about 82% observed a single time. Sequenced sample: PBMCs. The receptors originated from a male donor in good health and CMV-seronegative.

The CDR3 sequence is CASRPRGDNQPQHF. The CDR3, as DNA: TGTGCCAGCAGACCCCGCGGGGACAATCAGCCCCAGCATTTT. This sequence joins TRBV2 and TRBJ1-5; D gene ambiguous. Germline CDR1 and CDR2: SNHLY and FYNNEI. The CDR3 has 14 amino acids. V was cut by 6 bases and J by 3 bases, with 12 bases left in between.

This clone was counted a few times. The rearrangement uses TRBV6-6 and TRBJ2-4; TRBD2 matches at 8 bases. Germline-derived CDR1 and CDR2 are MNHNY and SVGAGI (reference sequence). Unmatched junction bases numbered 2, after V lost 6 bases and J lost 1 base. CDR3 length: 14 amino acids. DNA of the CDR3: TGTGCCAGCAGACGGGAGGGTGCCAAAAACATTCAGTACTTC. It is translated as CASRREGAKNIQYF.

The rearrangement joins TRBV14 to TRBJ1-1, with a possible D match to TRBD1 (6 bases). Germline assignment: CDR1 SGHDN and CDR2 FVKESK. The CDR3 consists of 15 residues. V was pared by 0 bases and J by 5 bases, with 13 bases between. The CDR3 DNA follows: TGTGCCAGCAGCCAAGATTGGGGGCGAGGGACTGAAGCTTTCTTT. Translating gives CASSQDWGRGTEAFF.

This clone was picked up one time. V is TRBV14 and J is TRBJ2-7, with 9 bases identical to TRBD2. From germline, CDR1 is SGHDN and CDR2 FVKESK. Losses at the gene ends were 5 bases for V and 2 bases for J; bases not matched to a gene: 7. The CDR3 covers 15 residues. The CDR3 nucleotides read TGTGCCAGCAGCGCCCTTGGCGGGGGGGCCTACGAGCAGTACTTC. It translates to CASSALGGGAYEQYF.

The chain recombines TRBV9 with TRBJ2-3; 7 positions agree with TRBD2. V was clipped by 1 base and J by 6 bases; unmatched bases: 11. The V gene's germline CDR1 is SGDLS and CDR2 YYNGEE. This CDR3 has 16 amino acids. CDR3 in DNA: TGTGCCAGCAGCGTAAGGGACGGGGGGATTTTGGATACGCAGTATTTT. This encodes CASSVRDGGILDTQYF.

V is TRBV7-9 and J is TRBJ1-3; tentative D call: TRBD1 (5 bases). Trimming removed 2 bases at V and 2 bases at J, with 13 bases between. This CDR3 contains 16 residues. CDR1 and CDR2 (germline): SEHNR, FQNEAQ (reference sequence). The CDR3 reads CASSLSSGVPGNTIYF. The CDR3 DNA is TGTGCCAGCAGCTTATCGTCGGGGGTACCTGGAAACACCATATATTTT.

The gene calls are TRBV4-1 and TRBJ2-7, with 10 bases that match TRBD2. Germline CDR1 MGHRA, CDR2 YSYEKL. The CDR3 has 19 residues. Trimming cost V 0 bases and J 8 bases; bases outside gene matches: 19. In DNA form, the CDR3 reads TGCGCCAGCAGCCAAGATGGGCGCCAGCGGGAGGGCCCGGGTAGTCAGCAGTACTTC. It translates to CASSQDGRQREGPGSQQYF.

The chain uses TRBV7-2 and TRBJ2-1; 7 bases line up with TRBD2. With 3 bases clipped from V and 6 bases from J, the junction kept 8 bases outside the gene matches. Germline V gene sequence: CDR1 SGHTA, CDR2 FQGNSA. This CDR3 has 15 residues. CDR3 DNA sequence: TGTGCCAGCAGCTTTGGGTCTAGCGGACTCAATGAGCAGTTCTTC. It translates to CASSFGSSGLNEQFF.

V and J are TRBV5-1 and TRBJ2-7; 7 positions match TRBD1. The CDR3 sequence is 15 residues long. Germline CDR1 and CDR2: SGHRS and YFSETQ. V shed 3 bases, J shed 2 bases, and the junction held 8 bases outside the gene matches. The CDR3 DNA sequence: TGCGCCAGCAGCTCCGCGACAGGGCCCCCCTACGAGCAGTACTTC. This translates into CASSSATGPPYEQYF.

This clone was observed a single time. The chain employs TRBV6-6 and TRBJ1-1; D unresolved. Trimming cost V 0 bases and J 0 bases, with 8 bases left between them. The CDR3 consists of 15 residues. Germline V gene data show CDR1 as MNHNY and CDR2 as SVGAGI (reference sequence). The CDR3 nucleotides read TGTGCCAGCAGTTACTCGACCACAGTGAACACTGAAGCTTTCTTT. It codes for CASSYSTTVNTEAFF.

The V gene is TRBV7-9, the J gene TRBJ2-1; D gene uncertain. Germline V CDR1 and CDR2: SEHNR, FQNEAQ (reference sequence). This CDR3 is built from 14 residues. Trimming took 0 bases from V and 8 from J, leaving 11 bases between them. The CDR3 coding sequence is TGTGCCAGCAGCTTAGCACTTACGAACGATGAGCAGTTCTTC. It is translated as CASSLALTNDEQFF.

J is TRBJ2-6 and V is TRBV28; TRBD1 aligns across 10 bases. The CDR3 runs 15 residues. The V gene's germline CDR1 is MDHEN and CDR2 SYDVKM. V shed 10 bases, J shed 3 bases, and the junction held 6 bases outside the gene matches. CDR3 sequence (DNA): TGTGCCACCAGGACAGGGGGTTATGGGGCCAACGTCCTGACTTTC. Its translation is CATRTGGYGANVLTF.

As for this clone: The sample contains more than one DNA sequence encoding this CDR3. This rearrangement joins TRBV19 to TRBJ2-2; a weak D match, TRBD2 (5 bases). Germline assignment: CDR1 LNHDA and CDR2 SQIVND (reference sequence). This CDR3 spans 14 amino acids. Trimming removed 3 bases from V and 5 bases from J, with 10 bases in between. Here the CDR3 reads CASSISGGTGELFF. CDR3 nucleotide sequence: TGTGCCAGTAGTATCTCTGGAGGTACCGGGGAGCTGTTTTTT. The entire variable domain, with the rest obtained from reference TRBV19 and TRBJ2-2, is as follows: DGGITQSPKYLFRKEGQNVTLSCEQNLNHDAMYWYRQDPGQGLRLIYYSQIVNDFQKGDIAEGYSVSREKKESFPLTVTSAQKNPTAFYLCASSISGGTGELFFGEGSRLTVL.

The chain employs TRBV29-1 and TRBJ2-7, with TRBD1 matching over 9 bases. V lost 3 bases, J lost 5 bases, and 5 bases stayed unmatched. Germline values: CDR1 SQVTM, CDR2 ANQGSEA. This CDR3 has 13 residues. CDR3 sequence (DNA): TGCAGCGTTGAGGGACAGGGCGTCCACGAGCAGTACTTC. Its protein is CSVEGQGVHEQYF.

The rearrangement uses TRBV6-5 and TRBJ2-7; tentative D call: TRBD2 (5 bases). V was clipped by 5 bases and J by 11 bases, with 13 bases between them. CDR1 is MNHEY, CDR2 SVGAGI, per germline. There are 11 residues in the CDR3. CDR3 amino acids: CASSAGGLEYF. The CDR3 DNA reads as TGTGCCAGCAGTGCGGGCGGATTGGAGTACTTC.

The chain couples TRBV7-9 to TRBJ2-7; 7 nucleotides line up with TRBD2. The CDR3 runs to 12 residues. The V segment lost 7 bases and the J segment 5 bases; nucleotides outside the gene matches: 5. Germline V gives CDR1 SEHNR, CDR2 FQNEAQ (reference sequence). CDR3 sequence: CASTSGGDEQYF. The CDR3 bases are TGTGCCAGCACGTCGGGGGGAGACGAGCAGTACTTC.

This rearrangement joins TRBV18 to TRBJ1-3, with D perhaps matching TRBD1 (6 bases). V shed 11 bases and J shed 4 bases, with 15 bases lying between them. From germline, CDR1 is KGHSH and CDR2 LQKENI. This CDR3 is built from 13 residues. The CDR3 bases are TGTGCCCCCTTTAGGGGGTCGGGAAACACCATATATTTT. Translated: CAPFRGSGNTIYF.

The chain recombines TRBV18 with TRBJ1-1; 10 bases line up with TRBD1. V trimming: 5 bases; J trimming: 4 bases; junction bases outside the gene matches: 4. Germline values: CDR1 KGHSH, CDR2 LQKENI. CDR3 length: 14 amino acids. The CDR3: CASSTTGGVTEAFF. The CDR3 bases are TGTGCCAGCTCAACGACAGGGGGCGTCACTGAAGCTTTCTTT. Filled out from reference TRBV18 and TRBJ1-1, the complete variable domain reads NAGVMQNPRHLVRRRGQEARLRCSPMKGHSHVYWYRQLPEEGLKFMVYLQKENIIDESGMPKERFSAEFPKEGPSILRIQQVVRGDSAAYFCASSTTGGVTEAFFGQGTRLTVV.

In its sample, this clone was seen a few times. The chain uses TRBV27 and TRBJ1-5; D is undetermined. In germline, CDR1 is MNHEY, CDR2 SMNVEV (reference sequence). Trimming stripped 5 bases from V and 4 bases from J, with 9 bases between. This CDR3 comprises 13 residues. The CDR3 coding sequence is TGTGCCAGCAGTCCGACATGGAATCAGCCCCAGCATTTT. Translation: CASSPTWNQPQHF.

The V call is TRBV19, the J call TRBJ1-1, with 11 bases fitting TRBD1. The CDR3 sequence is 20 residues long. V shed 9 bases and J 1 base; nucleotides not matched to a gene: 22. Germline CDR1 is LNHDA and CDR2 is SQIVND (reference sequence). The CDR3 loop reads CASQGRDRTGGALGNTEAFF. The CDR3 bases are TGTGCCAGCCAGGGGAGGGATCGGACAGGGGGCGCGCTAGGGAACACTGAAGCTTTCTTT. The full variable domain, with the rest looked up from reference TRBV19 and TRBJ1-1, is DGGITQSPKYLFRKEGQNVTLSCEQNLNHDAMYWYRQDPGQGLRLIYYSQIVNDFQKGDIAEGYSVSREKKESFPLTVTSAQKNPTAFYLCASQGRDRTGGALGNTEAFFGQGTRLTVV.

This clone was counted only a few times. The chain joins TRBV27 to TRBJ1-1; 9 positions agree with TRBD1. The CDR3 runs 15 residues. V lost 1 base, J lost 0 bases, and 0 bases stayed unmatched. Looked up from germline, CDR1 is MNHEY and CDR2 is SMNVEV (reference sequence). This CDR3 reads CASSLYRGLNTEAFF. The CDR3 DNA reads TGTGCCAGCAGTTTATACAGGGGGCTGAACACTGAAGCTTTCTTT.

Of note for this clone: Relative to the germline gene, one junction end is altered; a read error may explain this. The chain is built from TRBV7-9 and TRBJ2-7, with 8 bases aligning to TRBD1. Germline CDR1 is SEHNR and CDR2 is FQNEAQ (reference sequence). The CDR3 extends over 14 amino acids. The CDR3 reads CSSSSQGQAYEQYF. CDR3 DNA sequence: TGTTCCAGCAGTTCCCAGGGACAGGCCTACGAGCAGTACTTC.

This clone qualifies as medium-sized. The chain combines TRBV6-1 with TRBJ2-1; tentatively, D is TRBD2 (6 bases). Looked up from germline, CDR1 is MNHNS and CDR2 is SASEGT. The CDR3 totals 15 residues. Deletions cut 1 base from V and 6 bases from J, with 13 bases between. In DNA, the CDR3 is TGTGCCAGCAGTGAAGTGGTGGCTAGCGCCAATGAGCAGTTCTTC. Amino acids: CASSEVVASANEQFF.

The chain is built from TRBV6-5 and TRBJ2-2; D is unclear. Germline loops: CDR1 MNHEY, CDR2 SVGAGI. Trimming took off 0 bases at V and 1 base at J, with 6 bases between the two ends. This CDR3 region has 15 residues. CDR3 nucleotides: TGTGCCAGCAGTTACTCGCTCGGGAACACCGGGGAGCTGTTTTTT. Amino acid sequence: CASSYSLGNTGELFF.

The chain employs TRBV5-4 and TRBJ1-1, with 10 bases aligning to TRBD1. The CDR3 totals 12 residues. The ends lost 2 bases at V and 11 bases at J; junction bases unmatched: 3. Germline V gives CDR1 SGHNT, CDR2 YYREEE (reference sequence). The CDR3 protein is CASSFDRGRAFF. CDR3 DNA sequence: TGTGCCAGCAGCTTCGACAGGGGGCGGGCTTTCTTT.